This TCR beta chain was found in a study of Ad26.COV2.S vaccination and SARS-CoV-2 variants. Study-level findings and limits: Substantial breadth was reportedly displayed by spike-specific CD8+ and CD4+ T cell responses after vaccination.

With respect to this clone: Its antigen remains unknown.

Produced via immunoSEQ multiplex PCR; TCRdb's table is partial and in-frame only. This table has about 400,000 clones, approximately 86% appearing once. The treatment denotes: roughly 18 received Ad26.COV2.S at low or high dose, single or two shots; five or six received placebo; per-sample allocation not given. Vaccine and placebo recipients were sampled on day 63 after the first injection. This TCR derives from a person between 18 and 59 years old who received the Ad26.COV2.S COVID-19 vaccine or a placebo. Sequencing used peripheral blood, obtained in a trial of Ad26.COV2.S vaccine versus placebo.

This CDR3 reads CASSFLAGGPNTGELFF. The CDR3 bases are TGCGCCAGCAGTTTCCTAGCGGGGGGCCCGAACACCGGGGAGCTGTTTTTT. The chain is built from TRBV5-1 and TRBJ2-2, with TRBD2 identical over 11 bases. The CDR3 runs to 17 residues. V was clipped by 5 bases and J by 0 bases; unmatched bases: 6. The germline V gene encodes CDR1 SGHRS and CDR2 YFSETQ.